A single sample is the source of the 5 T cell receptor beta chains below, sequenced in a study of blood T cell repertoires in COVID-19. Assay: immunoSEQ multiplex PCR; the TCRdb copy retains only in-frame clones and omits some. Of roughly 200,000 clones listed, over 80% are singletons. Sample: peripheral blood. The receptors here all came from a woman aged 25-40 years with COVID-19, enrolled during active disease.

In nucleotides, the CDR3 is TGTGCCAGCAGTTATAGCGGGAGGACCTACACCGGGGAGCTGTTTTTT. Translating gives CASSYSGRTYTGELFF. The gene calls are TRBV6-5 and TRBJ2-2; 10 bases fit TRBD2. Trimming at V came to 3 bases and at J to 3 bases, leaving 4 bases not matched to a gene. The CDR3 contains 16 residues. CDR1 and CDR2 (germline): MNHEY, SVGAGI.

The chain is built from TRBV5-6 and TRBJ2-1; 9 bases map to TRBD1. Germline loops: CDR1 SGHDT, CDR2 YYEEEE. Trimming at V came to 1 base and at J to 5 bases, leaving 4 bases not matched to a gene. The CDR3 runs 15 residues. The chain's CDR3 is CASSLKGQGDNEQFF. The DNA of the CDR3 is TGTGCCAGCAGCTTGAAGGGACAGGGAGACAATGAGCAGTTCTTC.

The rearrangement uses TRBV18 and TRBJ1-2; D gene ambiguous. The CDR3 has 13 residues. The V end was cut by 2 bases, the J end by 0 bases, with 4 bases between. The germline V gene has CDR1 KGHSH and CDR2 LQKENI. The DNA for the CDR3 is TGTGCCAGCTCACCAGAGACTAACTATGGCTACACCTTC. Its translation: CASSPETNYGYTF.

The rearrangement links TRBV20-1 to TRBJ2-5; maybe TRBD2 (5 bases). Germline CDR1 DFQATT, CDR2 SNEGSKA (reference sequence). The CDR3 sequence is 13 residues long. Trimming stripped 3 bases from V and 4 bases from J, with 12 bases between. CDR3 DNA: TGCAGTGCTAGTCTCAACGGAGGAGAGACCCAGTACTTC. It translates to CSASLNGGETQYF.

This sequence joins TRBV28 and TRBJ2-1; TRBD2 matches at 7 bases. The CDR3 extends over 12 amino acids. Germline CDR1 reads MDHEN; CDR2 reads SYDVKM. The V gene end was trimmed by 4 bases and the J gene end by 9 bases; junction bases not matched to a gene: 3. The CDR3 DNA sequence: TGTGCCAGCAGTTACAGCGGGGTTGAGCAGTTCTTC. Translation: CASSYSGVEQFF.